This is a list of T cell receptor beta chains from one sample in a study of blood T cell repertoires in COVID-19. Repertoires were generated with immunoSEQ multiplex PCR, while TCRdb's copy carries only in-frame clones and drops some. The sample holds about 280,000 clones, almost 85% seen once. Sequenced: peripheral blood. Every receptor here comes from a man in his fifties or sixties with active or convalescent COVID-19. Each CDR3 is given with its conserved first and last residue. D genes are given only for firm matches. Clone sizes are given selectively: once, few, many, or a class where the clone is expanded.

-	TRBJ2-1	TRBV27	TRBD2	TGTGCCAGCAGTCCGATCGGTAGCGGGCCCTCCTACAATGAGCAGTTCTTC	CASSPIGSGPSYNEQFF
-	TRBJ1-5	TRBV4-2	TRBD1	TGTGCCAGCAGCCAAGCCGGGACAGGGTCAGGGCAGCCCCAGCATTTT	CASSQAGTGSGQPQHF
-	TRBJ1-5	TRBV7-9	TRBD1	TGTGCCAGCAGCCTAATGGGGACAGATAGCGGGCCCCAGCATTTT	CASSLMGTDSGPQHF
-	TRBJ2-1	TRBV27	-	TGTGCCAGCAGTTCAGGCGGGAATGAGCAGTTCTTC	CASSSGGNEQFF
-	TRBJ2-1	TRBV7-9	-	TGTGCCAGCAGCTCCCTCGTTCTGGGCCCGGCCTACAATGAGCAGTTCTTC	CASSSLVLGPAYNEQFF
-	TRBJ1-1	TRBV29-1	-	TGCAGCGTTGAAGGGGAGTCCTGGTTGAACACTGAAGCTTTCTTT	CSVEGESWLNTEAFF
-	TRBJ2-7	TRBV19	TRBD1	TGTGCCAGTAGCCCGGGACAGTATTTCGAGCAGTACTTC	CASSPGQYFEQYF
-	TRBJ2-1	TRBV19	TRBD1	TGTGCCAGTAGTATATGGACAGGAGTACAATCGGATGAGCAGTTCTTC	CASSIWTGVQSDEQFF
-	TRBJ2-1	TRBV7-2	TRBD1	TGTGCCAGCAGCTCAACAGGGGCAACCTACAATGAGCAGTTCTTC	CASSSTGATYNEQFF
-	TRBJ2-7	TRBV4-3	-	TGCGCCAGCAGCCATAGCGGGACAGGGAACTACGAGCAGTACTTC	CASSHSGTGNYEQYF
-	TRBJ1-1	TRBV4-3	TRBD1	TGCGCCAGCAGCCAAGATATAACAGGGGATAGGAGGAACACTGAAGCTTTCTTT	CASSQDITGDRRNTEAFF
-	TRBJ1-6	TRBV20-1	-	TGCAGTGCTAGTCTTCAGGGGCACCAAAATTCACCCCTCCACTTT	CSASLQGHQNSPLHF
-	TRBJ2-1	TRBV2	TRBD2	TGTGCCAGCAGTGAAAGCGGGAGCTATTCCAATGAGCAGTTCTTC	CASSESGSYSNEQFF
-	TRBJ1-1	TRBV12-3/TRBV12-4	-	TGTGCCAGCAGTTCAACAGGGCCAGCTTTCTTT	CASSSTGPAFF
-	TRBJ2-5	TRBV20-1	-	TGCAGTGCTCGGGGAGAGACCCAGTACTTC	CSARGETQYF
-	TRBJ1-2	TRBV29-1	-	TGCAGCGTTGTGACATTGGACTATGGCTACACCTTC	CSVVTLDYGYTF
once	TRBJ1-6	TRBV5-1	-	TGCGCCAGCAGCTTGACAGGACCGAATTCACCCCTCCACTTT	CASSLTGPNSPLHF
-	TRBJ1-2	TRBV7-9	-	TGTGCCAGCAGCTTAGTGGGAGCAGACTATGGCTACACCTTC	CASSLVGADYGYTF
-	TRBJ2-7	TRBV7-3	TRBD1	TGTGCCAGCAGCCCCACACCGGGACAGTCTTACGAGCAGTACTTC	CASSPTPGQSYEQYF
-	TRBJ2-6	TRBV2	-	TGTGCCAGCAGTGAAGCCGACCTAAGAGGCTCTGGGGCCAACGTCCTGACTTTC	CASSEADLRGSGANVLTF
-	TRBJ2-1	TRBV5-1	TRBD1	TGCGCCAGCAGCTTGGGTGGGGGACAGGCTAATGAGCAGTTCTTC	CASSLGGGQANEQFF
-	TRBJ1-4	TRBV30	-	TGTGCCTGGAGTGGGAGAAACTTAAATGAAAAACTGTTTTTT	CAWSGRNLNEKLFF
-	TRBJ1-1	TRBV18	-	TGTGCCAGCTCCCGGACACCGAACACTGAAGCTTTCTTT	CASSRTPNTEAFF
-	TRBJ2-5	TRBV3-1/TRBV3-2	TRBD2	TGTGCCAGCCGGGGAATTGCGGGAGGGCGGGAGACCCAGTACTTC	CASRGIAGGRETQYF
-	TRBJ1-1	TRBV28	-	TGTGCCAGCAGTCACCTACCTGAGAACACTGAAGCTTTCTTT	CASSHLPENTEAFF
-	TRBJ2-7	TRBV28	-	TGTGCCAGCACGGGGAATCCGATATACGAGCAGTACTTC	CASTGNPIYEQYF